This T cell receptor beta chain was sequenced in a study of circulating and synovial CD4+ cells in juvenile arthritis. Study-level findings and limits: Circulating pathogenic-like and bulk T cells looked alike by Vbeta family usage. Compared with bulk blood, circulating pathogenic-like lymphocytes shared substantially more CDR3 sequences with synovial T cells. T cell genome counts differed by at least an order of magnitude between CPL and CD4 samples.

Notes on this clone: Its antigen remains unidentified.

Trimming took 1 base from V and 0 from J, leaving 10 bases between them. CDR3 size: 16 residues. Germline CDR1 and CDR2: SGHNT and YENEEA. Sequenced by immunoSEQ multiplex PCR; TCRdb stores in-frame clones only, minus some. The sample has fewer than 35,000 clones, around 95% seen once. The clonotype was recovered from a human donor with juvenile idiopathic arthritis. The chain employs TRBV11-3 and TRBJ2-1; maybe TRBD2 (7 bases). Sequences were obtained from CD4+ T cells from blood. The CDR3 loop reads CASSLGGGGSYNEQFF. The CDR3 nucleotides are TGTGCCAGCAGCTTAGGAGGGGGGGGCTCCTACAATGAGCAGTTCTTC.